This T cell receptor beta chain was recovered during a study of blood T cells in healthy people across ages (dated by TCRdb to the mid-2010s). In terms of the full investigation: Template switching captured roughly one uniquely barcoded TCR beta cDNA molecule per two T cells in model experiments. To track age-related changes in TCR beta repertoire diversity, the study relied on deep sequencing normalized with unique cDNA molecular identifiers. The donors were divided into four age groups: young (average 16 years), middle-aged (roughly 42), aged (under 70) and long-lived (82). To avoid experimental bias, donors of different ages were randomly spread across the sequencing lanes. For two donors (one aged 18 to 30 and one aged 80 or older), the study analyzed two additional independent replicas of 1 million unique cDNA reads from the same blood draw.

The approximately 39 donors, aged roughly 6 to 95 years, were systemically healthy Caucasian individuals from Russia. Around 10 milliliters of peripheral blood were collected from each donor into EDTA-treated Vacutainer tubes. Ficoll-Paque density-gradient centrifugation was used to isolate PBMCs, with at least 7 million per sample. Trizol reagent was used to extract total RNA from the PBMCs, yielding at least 5 micrograms per sample. The percentages of naive CD45RAhigh/CD27high T cells were determined by flow cytometry on a PBMC aliquot from every donor. As concerns this clonotype: This clone's antigen is unknown. Base qualities are not provided; no much larger clone lies one nucleotide away.

Here is what the overall study found, with its caveats: Donor CMV infection status was unknown, potentially confounding age-related changes in expanded clonotypes. Since profiling was done on bulk unsorted PBMCs, naive and antigen-experienced compartments could not be conclusively compared. The percentage of naive T cells measured by flow cytometry correlated strongly with observed TCR beta diversity. Total diversity estimates from one million sequenced T cells were considered lower bounds and underestimates. As age increased, observed TCR beta diversity per million T cells dropped in a roughly linear way, and a significant reduction was already evident by age about 40. Compared with the aged group, more naive CD4+ T cells, fewer expanded clones and increased TCR diversity were shown by the long-lived group, suggesting age selection.

Receptor libraries were prepared by 5' RACE. The data were produced on an Illumina HiSeq 2500. A second PCR of 7 to 11 cycles was performed with a sample-barcoded 5' primer and a J-beta primer mix. A template-switch 5' adaptor carrying 12 random nucleotides introduced a unique molecular identifier onto each TCR beta cDNA molecule. Each sample yielded at least 3 million CDR3-containing paired-end reads. First-strand cDNA was synthesized from all RNA with the Mint cDNA synthesis kit, primed by a TRBC-specific oligonucleotide. Following uracil-DNA glycosylase treatment, all cDNA underwent a first 18-cycle PCR with the universal primers M1SS and BC2_uni_R. Processing in the source paper ran as follows. For normalization, 1 million high-quality reads, each with a distinct molecular identifier, were randomly selected from each sample. Reads with shared molecular identifiers were discarded instead of being binned into consensus sequences. MiTCR, run with a Q25 quality threshold and the strictest error-elimination algorithm, handled CDR3 identification, clonotype clustering and error correction. A nonparametric unseen species model with Euler transformation was used to estimate a lower bound on total TCR beta diversity. The public reads were reanalyzed by TCRdb: fastp trimming at Q25, MiXCR alignment, in-frame beta chains only. Every distinct CDR3 protein forms one entry, paired with its most common genes and DNA. The V and J calls and clone size come from TCRdb's table, not from the authors' own analysis. This sample comprises roughly 2 million distinct CDR3 sequences, about 50% of them detected only once. 2% to 2.5% of the sample belongs to the ten largest clones.

This receptor was taken from a middle-aged woman in good health. The sequencing sample was made of blood.

CDR3 loop: CASSQGSWGYTF. The bases read TGTGCCAGCAGTCAGGGTTCTTGGGGCTACACCTTC. Here the chain combines TRBV12-3 or TRBV12-4 and TRBJ1-2, and TRBD1 may be the D gene, going by 5 matching bases. The cysteine opens and the phenylalanine closes a CDR3 of 12 amino acids. The retained sequence is limited to the CDR3, 36 bases, with the frame set at the first base. Trimming takes 5 bases from V and 8 bases from J, and the germline ends sit 12 bases apart.